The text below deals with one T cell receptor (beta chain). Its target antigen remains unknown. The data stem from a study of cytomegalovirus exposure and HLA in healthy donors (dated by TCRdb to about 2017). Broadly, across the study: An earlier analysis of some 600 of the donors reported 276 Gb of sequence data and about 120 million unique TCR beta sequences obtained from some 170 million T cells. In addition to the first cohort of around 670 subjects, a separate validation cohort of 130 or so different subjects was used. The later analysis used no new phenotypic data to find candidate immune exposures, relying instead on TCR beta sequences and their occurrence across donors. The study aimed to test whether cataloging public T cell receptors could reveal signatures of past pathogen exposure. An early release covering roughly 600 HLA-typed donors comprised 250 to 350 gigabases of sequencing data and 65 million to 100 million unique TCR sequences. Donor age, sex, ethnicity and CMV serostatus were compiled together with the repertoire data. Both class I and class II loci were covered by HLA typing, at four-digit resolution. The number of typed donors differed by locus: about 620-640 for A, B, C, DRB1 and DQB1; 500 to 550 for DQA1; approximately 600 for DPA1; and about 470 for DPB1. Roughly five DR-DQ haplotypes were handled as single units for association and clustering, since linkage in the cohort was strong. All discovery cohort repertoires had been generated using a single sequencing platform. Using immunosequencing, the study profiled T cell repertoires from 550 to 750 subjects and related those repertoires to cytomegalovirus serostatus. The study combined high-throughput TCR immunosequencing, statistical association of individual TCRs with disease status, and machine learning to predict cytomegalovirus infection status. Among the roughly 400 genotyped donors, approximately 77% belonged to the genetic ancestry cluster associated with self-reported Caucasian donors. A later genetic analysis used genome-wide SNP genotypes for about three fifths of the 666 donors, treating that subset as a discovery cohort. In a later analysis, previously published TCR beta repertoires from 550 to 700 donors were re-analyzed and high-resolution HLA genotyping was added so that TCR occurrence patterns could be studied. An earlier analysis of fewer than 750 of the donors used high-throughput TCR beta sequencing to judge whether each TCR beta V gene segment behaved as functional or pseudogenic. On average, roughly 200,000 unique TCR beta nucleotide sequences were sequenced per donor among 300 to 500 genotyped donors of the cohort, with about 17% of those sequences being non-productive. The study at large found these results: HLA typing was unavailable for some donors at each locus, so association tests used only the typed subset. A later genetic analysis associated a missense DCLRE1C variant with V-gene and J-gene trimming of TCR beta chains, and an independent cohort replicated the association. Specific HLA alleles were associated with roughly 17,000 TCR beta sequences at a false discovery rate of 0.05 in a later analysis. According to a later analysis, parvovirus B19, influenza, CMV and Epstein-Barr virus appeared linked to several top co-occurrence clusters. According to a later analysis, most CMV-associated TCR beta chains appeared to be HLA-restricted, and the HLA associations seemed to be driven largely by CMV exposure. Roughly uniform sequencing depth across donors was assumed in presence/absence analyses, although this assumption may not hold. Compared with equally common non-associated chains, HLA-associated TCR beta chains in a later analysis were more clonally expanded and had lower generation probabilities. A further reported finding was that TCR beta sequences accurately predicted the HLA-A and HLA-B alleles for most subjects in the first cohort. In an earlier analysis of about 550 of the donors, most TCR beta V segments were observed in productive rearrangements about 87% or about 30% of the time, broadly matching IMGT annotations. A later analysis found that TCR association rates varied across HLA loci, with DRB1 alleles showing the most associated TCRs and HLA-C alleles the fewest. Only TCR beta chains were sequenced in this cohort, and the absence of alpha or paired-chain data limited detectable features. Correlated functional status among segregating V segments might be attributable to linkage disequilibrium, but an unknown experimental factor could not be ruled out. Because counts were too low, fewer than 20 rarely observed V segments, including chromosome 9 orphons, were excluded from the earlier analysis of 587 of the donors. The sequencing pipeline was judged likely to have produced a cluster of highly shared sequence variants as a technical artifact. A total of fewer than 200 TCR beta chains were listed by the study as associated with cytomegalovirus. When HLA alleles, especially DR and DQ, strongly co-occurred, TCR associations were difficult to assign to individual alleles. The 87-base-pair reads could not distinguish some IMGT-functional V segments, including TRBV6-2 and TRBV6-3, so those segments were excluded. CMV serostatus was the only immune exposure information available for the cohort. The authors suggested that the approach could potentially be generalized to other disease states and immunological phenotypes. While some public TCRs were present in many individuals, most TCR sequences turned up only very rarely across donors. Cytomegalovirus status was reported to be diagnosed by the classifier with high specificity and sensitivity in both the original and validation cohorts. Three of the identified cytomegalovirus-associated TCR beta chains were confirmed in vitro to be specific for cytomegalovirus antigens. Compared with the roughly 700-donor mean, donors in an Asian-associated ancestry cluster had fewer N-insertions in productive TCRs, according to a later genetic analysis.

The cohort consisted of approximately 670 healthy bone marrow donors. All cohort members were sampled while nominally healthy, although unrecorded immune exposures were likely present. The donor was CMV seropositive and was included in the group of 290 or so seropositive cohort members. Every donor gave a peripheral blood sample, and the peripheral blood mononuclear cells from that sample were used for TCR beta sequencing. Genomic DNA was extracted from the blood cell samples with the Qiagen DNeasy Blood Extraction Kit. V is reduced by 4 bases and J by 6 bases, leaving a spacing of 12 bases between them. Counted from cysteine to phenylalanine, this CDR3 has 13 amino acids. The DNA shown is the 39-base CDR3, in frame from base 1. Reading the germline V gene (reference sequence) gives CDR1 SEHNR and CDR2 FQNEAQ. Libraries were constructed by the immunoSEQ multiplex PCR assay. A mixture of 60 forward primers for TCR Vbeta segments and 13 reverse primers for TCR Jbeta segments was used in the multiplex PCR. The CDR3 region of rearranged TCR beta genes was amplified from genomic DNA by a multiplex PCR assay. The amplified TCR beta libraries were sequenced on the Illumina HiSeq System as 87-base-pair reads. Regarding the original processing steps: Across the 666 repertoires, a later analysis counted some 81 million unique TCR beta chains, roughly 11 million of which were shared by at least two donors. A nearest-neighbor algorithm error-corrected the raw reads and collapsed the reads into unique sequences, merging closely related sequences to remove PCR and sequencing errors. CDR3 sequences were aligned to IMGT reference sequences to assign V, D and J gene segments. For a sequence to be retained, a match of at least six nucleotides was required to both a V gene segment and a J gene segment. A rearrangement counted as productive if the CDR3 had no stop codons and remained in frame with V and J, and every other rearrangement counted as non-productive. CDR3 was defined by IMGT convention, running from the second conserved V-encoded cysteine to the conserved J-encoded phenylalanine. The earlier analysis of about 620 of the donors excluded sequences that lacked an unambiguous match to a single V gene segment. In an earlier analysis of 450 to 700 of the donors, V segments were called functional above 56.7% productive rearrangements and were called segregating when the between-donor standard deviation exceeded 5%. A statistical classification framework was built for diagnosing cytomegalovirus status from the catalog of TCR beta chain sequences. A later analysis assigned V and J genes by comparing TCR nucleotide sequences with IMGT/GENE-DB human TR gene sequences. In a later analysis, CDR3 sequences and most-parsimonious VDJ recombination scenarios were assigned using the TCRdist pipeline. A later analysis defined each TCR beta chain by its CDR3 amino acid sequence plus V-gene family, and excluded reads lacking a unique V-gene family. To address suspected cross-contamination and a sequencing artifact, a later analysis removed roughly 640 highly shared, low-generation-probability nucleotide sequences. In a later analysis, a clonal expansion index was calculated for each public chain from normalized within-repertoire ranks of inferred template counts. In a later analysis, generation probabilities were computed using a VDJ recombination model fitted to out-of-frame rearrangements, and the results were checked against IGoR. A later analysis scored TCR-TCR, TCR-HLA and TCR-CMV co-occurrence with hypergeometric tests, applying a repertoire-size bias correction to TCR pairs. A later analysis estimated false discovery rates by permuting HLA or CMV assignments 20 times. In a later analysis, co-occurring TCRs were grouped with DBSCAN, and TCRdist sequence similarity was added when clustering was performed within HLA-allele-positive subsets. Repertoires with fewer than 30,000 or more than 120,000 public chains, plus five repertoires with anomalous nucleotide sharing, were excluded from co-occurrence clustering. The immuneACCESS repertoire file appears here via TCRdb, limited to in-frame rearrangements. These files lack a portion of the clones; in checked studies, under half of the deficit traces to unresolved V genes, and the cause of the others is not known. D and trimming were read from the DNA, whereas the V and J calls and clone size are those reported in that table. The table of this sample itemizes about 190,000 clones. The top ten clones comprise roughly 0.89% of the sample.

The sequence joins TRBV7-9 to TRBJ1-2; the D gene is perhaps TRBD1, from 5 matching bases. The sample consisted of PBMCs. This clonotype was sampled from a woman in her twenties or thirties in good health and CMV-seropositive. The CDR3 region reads CASSWGGEDGYTF. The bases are TGTGCCAGCAGCTGGGGGGGGGAGGATGGCTACACCTTC.